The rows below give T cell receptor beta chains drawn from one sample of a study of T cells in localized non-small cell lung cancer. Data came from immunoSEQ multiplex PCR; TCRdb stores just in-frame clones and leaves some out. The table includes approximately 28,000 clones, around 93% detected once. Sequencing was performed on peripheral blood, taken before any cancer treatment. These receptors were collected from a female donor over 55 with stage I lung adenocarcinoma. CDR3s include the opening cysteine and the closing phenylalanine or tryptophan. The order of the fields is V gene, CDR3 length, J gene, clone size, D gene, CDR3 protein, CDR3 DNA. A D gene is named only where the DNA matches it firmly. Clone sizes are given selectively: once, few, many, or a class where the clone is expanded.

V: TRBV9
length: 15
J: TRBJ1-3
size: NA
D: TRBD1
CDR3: CASSVGRDSQNTIYF
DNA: TGTGCCAGCAGCGTAGGGCGGGACAGCCAAAACACCATATATTTT

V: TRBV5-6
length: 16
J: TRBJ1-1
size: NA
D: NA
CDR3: CASSRILDKGNTEAFF
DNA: TGTGCCAGCAGCCGCATTCTGGACAAGGGCAACACTGAAGCTTTCTTT

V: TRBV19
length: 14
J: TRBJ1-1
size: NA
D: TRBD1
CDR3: CASRKTGADTEAFF
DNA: TGTGCCAGTAGAAAAACAGGGGCGGACACTGAAGCTTTCTTT

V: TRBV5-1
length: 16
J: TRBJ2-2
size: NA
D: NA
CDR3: CASQLEGARGTGELFF
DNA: TGCGCCAGCCAGCTGGAGGGGGCAAGGGGCACCGGGGAGCTGTTTTTT

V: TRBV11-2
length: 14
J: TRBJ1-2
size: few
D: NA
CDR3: CASSPDRPTWGYTF
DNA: TGTGCCAGCAGCCCTGACAGGCCGACTTGGGGCTACACCTTC

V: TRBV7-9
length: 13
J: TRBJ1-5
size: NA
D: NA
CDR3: CASSLIEGQPQHF
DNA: TGTGCCAGCAGCTTAATTGAGGGCCAGCCCCAGCATTTT

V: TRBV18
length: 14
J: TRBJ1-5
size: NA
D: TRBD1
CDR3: CASSDRASNQPQHF
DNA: TGTGCCAGCTCAGACAGGGCTAGCAATCAGCCCCAGCATTTT

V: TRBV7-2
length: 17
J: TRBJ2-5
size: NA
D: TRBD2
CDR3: CASSLEGVAGVQETQYF
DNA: TGTGCCAGCAGCTTAGAGGGAGTAGCGGGGGTACAAGAGACCCAGTACTTC

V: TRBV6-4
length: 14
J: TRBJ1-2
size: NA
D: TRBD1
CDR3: CASSDQGGKYGYTF
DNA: TGTGCCAGCAGTGATCAAGGGGGCAAGTATGGCTACACCTTC

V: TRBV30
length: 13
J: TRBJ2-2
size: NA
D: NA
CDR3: CAYRGANTGELFF
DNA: TGTGCCTACCGAGGGGCGAACACCGGGGAGCTGTTTTTT

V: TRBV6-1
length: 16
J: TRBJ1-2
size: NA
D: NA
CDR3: CASSELGAGANYGYTF
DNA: TGTGCCAGCAGTGAATTGGGGGCCGGAGCTAACTATGGCTACACCTTC

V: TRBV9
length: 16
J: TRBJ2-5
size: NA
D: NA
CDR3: CASSASSGGVSGTQYF
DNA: TGTGCCAGCAGCGCAAGTAGTGGGGGCGTTAGCGGGACCCAGTACTTC

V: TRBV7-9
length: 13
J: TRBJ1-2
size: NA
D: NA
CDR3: CASSSQVNYGYTF
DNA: TGTGCCAGCAGCTCACAGGTGAACTATGGCTACACCTTC

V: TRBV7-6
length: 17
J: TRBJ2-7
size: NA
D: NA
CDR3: CASSLDPGEPTNYEQYF
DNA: TGTGCCAGCAGCTTAGATCCCGGGGAGCCAACCAACTACGAGCAGTACTTC

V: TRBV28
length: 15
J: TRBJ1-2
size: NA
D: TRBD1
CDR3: CASTSQGAGHYGYTF
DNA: TGTGCCAGCACCTCTCAGGGGGCGGGCCACTATGGCTACACCTTC

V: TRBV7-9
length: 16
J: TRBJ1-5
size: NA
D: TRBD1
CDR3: CASSFGTVSSNQPQHF
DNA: TGTGCCAGCAGCTTCGGGACAGTTTCTAGCAATCAGCCCCAGCATTTT

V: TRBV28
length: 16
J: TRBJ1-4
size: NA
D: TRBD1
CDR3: CASIQGGAVGGEKLFF
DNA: TGTGCCAGCATTCAGGGGGGCGCAGTTGGAGGTGAAAAACTGTTTTTT

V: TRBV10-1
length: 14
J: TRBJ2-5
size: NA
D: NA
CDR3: CASSEGWPKETQYF
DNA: TGCGCCAGCAGTGAGGGATGGCCGAAAGAGACCCAGTACTTC

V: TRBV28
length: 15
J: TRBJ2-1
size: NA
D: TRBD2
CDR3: CASGTPGGVGGEQFF
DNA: TGTGCCAGCGGGACCCCCGGGGGGGTTGGGGGTGAGCAGTTCTTC

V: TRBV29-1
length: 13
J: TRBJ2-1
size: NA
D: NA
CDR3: CSVVESRHNEQFF
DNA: TGCAGCGTTGTAGAGTCAAGACACAATGAGCAGTTCTTC

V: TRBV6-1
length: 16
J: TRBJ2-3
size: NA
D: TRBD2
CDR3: CASSVSARGGTDTQYF
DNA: TGTGCCAGCAGTGTGTCGGCCCGGGGGGGCACAGATACGCAGTATTTT

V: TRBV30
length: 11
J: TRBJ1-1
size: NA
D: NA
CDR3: CAWRVVTEAFF
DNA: TGTGCCTGGAGAGTGGTCACTGAAGCTTTCTTT

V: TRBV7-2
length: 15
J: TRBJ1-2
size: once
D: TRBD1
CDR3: CASSSRQGQRQGYTF
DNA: TGTGCCAGCAGCTCCCGACAGGGACAGAGGCAAGGCTACACCTTC

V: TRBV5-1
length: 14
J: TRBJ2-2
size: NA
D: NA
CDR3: CASSVRVDGGELFF
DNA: TGCGCCAGCAGCGTAAGGGTTGACGGCGGGGAGCTGTTTTTT

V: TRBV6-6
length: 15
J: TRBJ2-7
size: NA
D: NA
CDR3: CASTTTNRVPYEQYF
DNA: TGTGCCAGCACCACGACCAACAGGGTACCCTACGAGCAGTACTTC

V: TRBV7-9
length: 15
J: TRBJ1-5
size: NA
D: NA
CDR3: CASSSDRPLGQPQHF
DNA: TGTGCCAGCAGCTCCGACAGGCCCCTGGGTCAGCCCCAGCATTTT

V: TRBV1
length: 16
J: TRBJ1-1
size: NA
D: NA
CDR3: CTSSQFRGWRGTEAFF
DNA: TGCACCAGCAGCCAATTCAGAGGTTGGAGGGGTACTGAAGCTTTCTTT

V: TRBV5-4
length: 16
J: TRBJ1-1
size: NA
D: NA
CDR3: CASSRPGGRVNTEAFF
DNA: TGTGCCAGCAGCCGACCGGGGGGGCGCGTAAACACTGAAGCTTTCTTT

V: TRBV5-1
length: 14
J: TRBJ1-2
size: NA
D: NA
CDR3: CASSARGGNYGYTF
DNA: TGCGCCAGCAGCGCCAGGGGAGGAAACTATGGCTACACCTTC

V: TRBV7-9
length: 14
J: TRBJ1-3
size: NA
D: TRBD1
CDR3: CASSSDRLGNTIYF
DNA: TGTGCCAGCAGTTCGGACAGGTTAGGAAACACCATATATTTT

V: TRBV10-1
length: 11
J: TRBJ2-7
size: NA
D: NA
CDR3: CASSENYEQYF
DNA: TGCGCCAGCAGTGAAAATTACGAGCAGTACTTC

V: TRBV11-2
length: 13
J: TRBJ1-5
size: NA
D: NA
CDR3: CASSLGEGQPQHF
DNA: TGTGCCAGCAGCTTAGGGGAGGGTCAGCCCCAGCATTTT

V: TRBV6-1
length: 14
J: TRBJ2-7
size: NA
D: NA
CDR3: CASSEFTSIYEQYF
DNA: TGTGCCAGCAGTGAATTTACCAGCATCTACGAGCAGTACTTC

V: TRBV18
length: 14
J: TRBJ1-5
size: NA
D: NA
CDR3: CASSPEMVGQPQHF
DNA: TGTGCCAGCTCACCGGAAATGGTCGGCCAGCCCCAGCATTTT

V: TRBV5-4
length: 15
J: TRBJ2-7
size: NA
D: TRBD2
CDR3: CASSFKREAFYEQYF
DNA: TGTGCCAGCAGCTTCAAGCGGGAGGCCTTCTACGAGCAGTACTTC

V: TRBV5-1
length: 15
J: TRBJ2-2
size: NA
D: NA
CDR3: CASSLVPGNTGELFF
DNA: TGCGCCAGCAGCTTGGTCCCGGGGAACACCGGGGAGCTGTTTTTT

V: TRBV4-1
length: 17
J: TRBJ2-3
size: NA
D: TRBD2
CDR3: CASSPTGLAGAGDTQYF
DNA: TGCGCCAGCAGCCCGACGGGACTAGCGGGGGCGGGGGATACGCAGTATTTT

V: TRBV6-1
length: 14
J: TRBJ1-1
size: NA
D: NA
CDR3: CASTLRALNTEAFF
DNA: TGTGCCAGCACCTTGAGGGCACTTAACACTGAAGCTTTCTTT

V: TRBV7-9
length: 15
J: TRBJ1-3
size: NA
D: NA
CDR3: CASSLPGTSGNTIYF
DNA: TGTGCCAGCAGCTTACCAGGGACCTCTGGAAACACCATATATTTT

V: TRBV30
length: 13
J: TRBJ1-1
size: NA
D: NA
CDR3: CAWSSQLSLEAFF
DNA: TGTGCCTGGAGTTCACAGCTAAGTCTTGAAGCTTTCTTT

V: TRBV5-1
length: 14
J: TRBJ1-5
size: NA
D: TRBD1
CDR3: CASSQGTGNQPQHF
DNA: TGCGCCAGCAGCCAAGGGACAGGTAATCAGCCCCAGCATTTT

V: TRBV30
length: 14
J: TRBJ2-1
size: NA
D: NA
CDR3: CAWENRKGLLVQFF
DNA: TGTGCCTGGGAGAATCGGAAAGGACTGCTCGTGCAGTTCTTC

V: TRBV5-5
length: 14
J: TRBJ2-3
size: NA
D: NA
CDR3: CASSLGGPTDTQYF
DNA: TGTGCCAGCAGCCTAGGGGGGCCCACAGATACGCAGTATTTT

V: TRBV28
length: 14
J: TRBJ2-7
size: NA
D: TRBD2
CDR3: CASSRGEGTYEQYF
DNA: TGTGCCAGCAGTCGGGGGGAGGGAACCTACGAGCAGTACTTC

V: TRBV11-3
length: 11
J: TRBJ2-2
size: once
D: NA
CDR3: CASSNTGELFF
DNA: TGTGCCAGCAGTAACACCGGGGAGCTGTTTTTT

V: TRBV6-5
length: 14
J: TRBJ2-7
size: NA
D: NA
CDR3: CASSYGGLGYEQYF
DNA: TGTGCCAGCAGTTACGGGGGGTTGGGGTACGAGCAGTACTTC

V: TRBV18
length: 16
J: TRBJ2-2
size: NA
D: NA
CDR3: CASPSPQGLNTGELFF
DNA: TGTGCCAGCCCCTCCCCACAGGGCCTAAACACCGGGGAGCTGTTTTTT

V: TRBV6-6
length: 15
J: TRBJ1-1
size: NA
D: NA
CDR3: CASSITGPRLREAFF
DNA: TGTGCCAGCAGCATCACAGGGCCCCGGCTCAGGGAAGCTTTCTTT

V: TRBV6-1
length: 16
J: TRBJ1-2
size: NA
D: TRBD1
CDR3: CASSESGTGGNYGYTF
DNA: TGTGCCAGCAGTGAAAGCGGGACAGGGGGCAACTATGGCTACACCTTC